These 9 T cell receptor beta chains came from one sample sequenced in a study of blood T cell repertoires in COVID-19. The assay was immunoSEQ multiplex PCR, and TCRdb's table has in-frame clones only and misses some. In the table there are roughly 110,000 clones, approximately 90% of which are singletons. Sample: peripheral blood. These receptors all stem from a man between 50 and 59 years old with active or convalescent COVID-19.

This clone was observed a handful of times. The gene calls are TRBV9 and TRBJ2-7, with a tentative D call TRBD2 (5 bases). In germline, CDR1 is SGDLS, CDR2 YYNGEE. Trimming took 3 bases from V and 1 from J, leaving 11 bases between them. The CDR3 spans 14 residues. The CDR3: CASSAGPGSYEQYF. The CDR3 coding sequence is TGTGCCAGCAGCGCCGGTCCGGGGTCCTACGAGCAGTACTTC.

The chain is built from TRBV6-6 and TRBJ1-2, with D maybe TRBD1 (5 bases). CDR3 length: 16 amino acids. Germline lookup yields CDR1 MNHNY and CDR2 SVGAGI (reference sequence). The V and J ends lost 5 bases and 3 bases respectively, with 19 bases between them. The CDR3 loop reads CASSPHPGQIYYGYTF. The CDR3 nucleotides read TGTGCCAGCAGTCCTCACCCAGGGCAAATATACTATGGCTACACCTTC.

The V call is TRBV3-1 (or the pseudogene TRBV3-2), the J call TRBJ2-5; 10 positions match TRBD1. V shed 9 bases, J shed 5 bases, and the junction held 6 bases outside the gene matches. The CDR3 contains 13 residues. CDR1 is LGHDT and CDR2 is YNNKEL in the germline V gene (reference sequence). The CDR3 here is CASQTGGKETQYF. The CDR3 coding sequence is TGTGCCAGTCAGACAGGGGGCAAGGAGACCCAGTACTTC.

This sequence joins TRBV6-5 and TRBJ1-5; 10 bases agree with TRBD1. Germline lookup yields CDR1 MNHEY and CDR2 SVGAGI. The CDR3 runs to 15 residues. J was trimmed by 7 bases and V by 6 bases; bases with no gene match: 9. CDR3 DNA: TGTGCCAGCAGACCCTTTGGACAGGGGGTCCAGCCCCAGCATTTT. The encoded protein is CASRPFGQGVQPQHF.

This sequence joins TRBV27 and TRBJ1-4; D not certain. This CDR3 has 15 amino acids. CDR1 is MNHEY, CDR2 SMNVEV, per germline (reference sequence). The germline V and J ends were trimmed by 0 bases and 4 bases, with 9 bases remaining between them. CDR3 in amino acids: CASSLSAGYNEKLFF. For the CDR3, the DNA is TGTGCCAGCAGTTTATCCGCGGGGTATAATGAAAAACTGTTTTTT.

V usage is TRBV19 and J usage is TRBJ1-1, with 10 bases matching TRBD1. Trimming took 2 bases from V and 0 from J; bases not matched to a gene: 3. The CDR3 is 16 residues long. Germline values: CDR1 LNHDA, CDR2 SQIVND (reference sequence). The CDR3 protein is CASSIWTGGLNTEAFF. The CDR3 bases are TGTGCCAGTAGTATATGGACAGGGGGGTTGAACACTGAAGCTTTCTTT.

This chain links TRBV4-1 with TRBJ2-5; TRBD2 aligns across 7 bases. Germline trimming cut 0 bases from V and 8 bases from J; bases unmatched to any gene: 3. This CDR3 is built from 13 residues. Germline V gene lookup returns CDR1 MGHRA and CDR2 YSYEKL. DNA for the CDR3: TGCGCCAGCAGCCAAGAGGGGGGGACTACCCAGTACTTC. This translates into CASSQEGGTTQYF.

The chain recombines TRBV6-5 with TRBJ2-7; D remains ambiguous. This CDR3 comprises 11 residues. The germline V gene has CDR1 MNHEY and CDR2 SVGAGI. V lost 7 bases to trimming and J lost 0 bases, with 4 bases between them. The CDR3 loop is CASTSSYEQYF. DNA for the CDR3: TGTGCCAGCACTTCCTCCTACGAGCAGTACTTC.

The chain is built from TRBV5-7 and TRBJ2-7; TRBD2 matches 14 bases. TRBV5-7 is sorted into the ORF group, with uncertain function. With V trimmed by 4 bases and J by 7 bases, 13 bases remained unmatched. This CDR3 is 17 amino acids long. CDR3 loop: CASSMGLTSGRAGEQYF. Written as DNA, the CDR3 is TGTGCCAGCAGCATGGGCCTGACTAGCGGGAGGGCCGGGGAGCAGTACTTC.